The 26 T cell receptor beta chains below come from one sample, sequenced in a study of blood T cells in healthy people across ages. Using a J-beta primer mix together with a sample-barcoded 5' primer, a second PCR was run for roughly 7 to 11 cycles. MiXCR, applied by TCRdb to the 5' RACE reads, yields one record per CDR3 protein. The sample has roughly 800,000 distinct CDR3 sequences; about a quarter are singletons. The data were also submitted as part of a second study, on T cells of mothers and their children.

Sequencing was performed on blood. Receptors were obtained from a boy aged 5-17 years in good health.

This chain connects TRBV7-9 to TRBJ1-1; unclear D gene. The CDR3 length is 12 residues. Germline loops: CDR1 SEHNR, CDR2 FQNEAQ (reference sequence). The V gene lost 7 bases and the J gene lost 1 base, with 7 bases spanning the gap. The CDR3 protein is CASTSGNTEAFF. The CDR3 DNA follows: TGTGCCAGCACGAGCGGGAACACTGAAGCTTTCTTT.

This clonotype was detected only a few times. The gene calls are TRBV12-3 or TRBV12-4 and TRBJ1-1, with TRBD1 matching 10 bases. J lost 8 bases, V lost 2 bases, and 8 bases had no gene match. The CDR3 length is 15 residues. CDR3 sequence (DNA): TGTGCCAGCAGTTTACATGCCGGGACAGGGGCGGAAGCTTTCTTT. Its translation: CASSLHAGTGAEAFF.

The rearrangement links TRBV9 to TRBJ2-6; D is perhaps TRBD1 (6 bases). Germline CDR1 and CDR2: SGDLS and YYNGEE. The V gene lost 4 bases and the J gene lost 0 bases, with 14 bases spanning the gap. The CDR3 loop spans 17 amino acids. CDR3: CASSYRTETSGANVLTF. CDR3 nucleotides: TGTGCCAGCAGCTACCGGACAGAGACCTCTGGGGCCAACGTCCTGACTTTC.

V usage is TRBV28 and J usage is TRBJ2-5; maybe TRBD2 (7 bases). The DNA end favors TRBJ2-7, so the J call may be wrong. Germline V lookup: CDR1 MDHEN, CDR2 SYDVKM. The CDR3 is 15 residues long. Here the CDR3 reads CASTTLGGPSYEQYF. In DNA, the CDR3 is TGTGCCAGCACTACCCTGGGGGGGCCCTCCTACGAGCAGTACTTC.

The CDR3 loop reads CASSVAADRMNTGELFF. The DNA of the CDR3 is TGTGCCAGCAGCGTAGCCGCGGACAGGATGAACACCGGGGAGCTGTTTTTT. The J gene is TRBJ2-2, the V gene TRBV9; TRBD1 aligns across 7 bases. Germline V gene sequence: CDR1 SGDLS, CDR2 YYNGEE. The ends lost 0 bases at V and 1 base at J; junction bases unmatched: 6. The CDR3 length is 17 residues. Supplemented by reference TRBV9 and TRBJ2-2, the full variable domain reads DSGVTQTPKHLITATGQRVTLRCSPRSGDLSVYWYQQSLDQGLQFLIQYYNGEERAKGNILERFSAQQFPDLHSELNLSSLELGDSALYFCASSVAADRMNTGELFFGEGSRLTVL.

V is TRBV28 and J is TRBJ1-1; a possible D gene is TRBD1 (6 bases). The CDR3 totals 15 residues. V lost 7 bases to trimming and J lost 1 base, with 16 bases between them. CDR1 and CDR2 from the germline V gene are MDHEN and SYDVKM. CDR3 in DNA: TGTGCCAGCACCCTAGGGGGATTCAAGAACACTGAAGCTTTCTTT. Its translation is CASTLGGFKNTEAFF.

The rearrangement uses TRBV27 and TRBJ2-5, with 14 bases lining up with TRBD2. Matching the DNA end better, TRBJ2-7 makes the J call doubtful. Germline V gene lookup returns CDR1 MNHEY and CDR2 SMNVEV (reference sequence). CDR3 length equals 14 residues. The CDR3 here is CASSPTSGGAEQYF. CDR3 bases: TGTGCCAGCAGCCCGACTAGCGGGGGGGCCGAGCAGTACTTC.

This rearrangement joins TRBV5-1 to TRBJ1-2; TRBD1 aligns across 7 bases. V lost 0 bases and J lost 4; bases outside the gene matches: 9. The CDR3 runs to 16 residues. Germline V CDR1 and CDR2: SGHRS, YFSETQ. CDR3 amino acids: CASSLARGDRSYGYTF. In DNA, the CDR3 is TGCGCCAGCAGCTTGGCCCGAGGGGACAGAAGCTATGGCTACACCTTC.

CDR3 nucleotide sequence: TGTGCCAGCACTCTAGCGGGGGCGAGCACAGATACGCAGTATTTT. This encodes CASTLAGASTDTQYF. The chain recombines TRBV12-3 or TRBV12-4 with TRBJ2-3, with 10 bases aligning to TRBD2. This CDR3 contains 15 residues. V shed 7 bases, J shed 0 bases, and the junction held 4 bases outside the gene matches.

J is TRBJ2-5 and V is TRBV20-1; D may be TRBD1 (5 bases). The J call may be faulty, since TRBJ2-7 better matches the DNA end. CDR1 and CDR2 from the germline V gene are DFQATT and SNEGSKA (reference sequence). CDR3 length: 14 amino acids. The CDR3 region is CSATREKGSYEQYF. The CDR3 bases are TGCAGTGCCACCAGGGAAAAGGGCTCCTACGAGCAGTACTTC.

V and J are TRBV7-9 and TRBJ2-5; D is ambiguous. The DNA matches TRBJ2-1 better at its end, which makes the J call doubtful. Germline V lookup: CDR1 SEHNR, CDR2 FQNEAQ (reference sequence). This CDR3 is 14 amino acids long. DNA of the CDR3: TGTGCCAGCAGCTTAGGCAGCAGGTACAATGAGCAGTTCTTC. Translating it yields CASSLGSRYNEQFF.

This clonotype was counted between two and nine times. J is TRBJ1-6 and V is TRBV12-3 or TRBV12-4; D gene unclear. V was shortened by 3 bases and J by 10 bases, with 4 bases between the two germline ends. The CDR3 is made up of 11 amino acids. The CDR3 loop is CASSFHSPLHF. In nucleotides, the CDR3 is TGTGCCAGCAGTTTTCACTCACCCCTCCACTTT.

The rearrangement uses TRBV7-3 and TRBJ1-2; D is perhaps TRBD1 (5 bases). The CDR3 is 13 amino acids. The germline V and J ends were trimmed by 0 bases and 7 bases, with 9 bases remaining between them. In germline, CDR1 is SGHTA, CDR2 FQGTGA. CDR3 DNA: TGTGCCAGCAGCTTAACGGCGGGGGGTGGCTACACCTTC. Its translation: CASSLTAGGGYTF.

The table lists this clonotype with a few counts. The chain is built from TRBV2 and TRBJ2-2; D not certain. Deletions cut 6 bases from V and 6 bases from J, with 23 bases between. This CDR3 is 17 amino acids long. Germline V gene data show CDR1 as SNHLY and CDR2 as FYNNEI. CDR3 sequence reads: CASSTGPPRAGAGELFF. The CDR3 DNA is TGTGCCAGCAGCACCGGCCCCCCCCGAGCTGGTGCCGGGGAGCTGTTTTTT. Full variable domain (remainder filled in from reference TRBV2 and TRBJ2-2): EPEVTQTPSHQVTQMGQEVILRCVPISNHLYFYWYRQILGQKVEFLVSFYNNEISEKSEIFDDQFSVERPDGSNFTLKIRSTKLEDSAMYFCASSTGPPRAGAGELFFGEGSRLTVL.

The J gene is TRBJ1-4, the V gene TRBV29-1, with 7 bases aligning to TRBD1. In germline, CDR1 is SQVTM, CDR2 ANQGSEA. The V and J ends lost 6 bases and 8 bases, in that order; junction bases with no gene match: 12. The length of the CDR3 is 14 residues. The CDR3 coding sequence is TGCAGCGTAGTTCGGGACAGCTTGGACGAAAAACTGTTTTTT. Encoded protein: CSVVRDSLDEKLFF.

This clonotype was counted between two and nine times. This rearrangement joins TRBV2 to TRBJ2-5; 13 bases map to TRBD2. V was pared by 6 bases and J by 7 bases, with 11 bases of the junction left unmatched. Germline CDR1 is SNHLY and CDR2 is FYNNEI. CDR3 size: 16 residues. DNA of the CDR3: TGTGCCAGCAGCAACGGACTAGCGGGGGCACCGGGGACCCAGTACTTC. It is translated as CASSNGLAGAPGTQYF.

This sequence joins TRBV20-1 and TRBJ2-5; TRBD2 aligns across 10 bases. This CDR3 has 15 amino acids. Germline assignment: CDR1 DFQATT and CDR2 SNEGSKA (reference sequence). The V segment lost 0 bases and the J segment 11 bases; nucleotides outside the gene matches: 12. The CDR3 here is CSARDLSGGAWEQYF. CDR3 nucleotide sequence: TGCAGTGCTAGAGATCTCAGCGGGGGGGCCTGGGAGCAGTACTTC.

This clonotype was observed at least ten times. The chain employs TRBV6-1 and TRBJ2-4, with D possibly matching TRBD2 (6 bases). The germline gives CDR1 MNHNS, CDR2 SASEGT. Between the trimmed V and J ends, which lost 4 bases and 6 bases, there was a span of 7 bases. The CDR3 totals 12 residues. CDR3 bases: TGTGCCAGCAGTGGACTAGTAAACATTCAGTACTTC. It translates to CASSGLVNIQYF.

The gene calls are TRBV6-1 and TRBJ2-7; TRBD1 matches 10 bases. The J call could be wrong; TRBJ2-5 is a better fit for the DNA end. The CDR3 is 14 amino acids. Germline V gives CDR1 MNHNS, CDR2 SASEGT. CDR3 in DNA: TGTGCCAGCAGCAAGGGACAGGGGATCGAGACCCAGTACTTC. Its protein product is CASSKGQGIETQYF.

This clonotype was seen just once. V is TRBV24-1 and J is TRBJ1-1; a possible D gene is TRBD1 (5 bases). Germline CDR1 KGHDR, CDR2 SFDVKD. Trimming removed 0 bases from V and 1 base from J, with 5 bases in between. The CDR3 is 14 amino acids. This CDR3 is CATSDLRGNTEAFF. In DNA form, the CDR3 reads TGTGCCACCAGTGATTTGAGGGGGAACACTGAAGCTTTCTTT.

This clonotype has only a few counts. The rearrangement uses TRBV7-8 and TRBJ1-5; D perhaps matches TRBD1 (5 bases). The CDR3 consists of 14 residues. CDR1 and CDR2 from the germline V gene are SGHVS and FQNEAQ. V lost 1 base, J lost 7 bases, and 11 bases lay in between. The CDR3: CASSLGRGGQPQHF. Here the CDR3 DNA reads TGTGCCAGCAGCTTAGGTCGGGGCGGCCAGCCCCAGCATTTT. The full variable domain, its missing parts supplied by reference TRBV7-8 and TRBJ1-5, is GAGVSQSPRYKVAKRGQDVALRCDPISGHVSLFWYQQALGQGPEFLTYFQNEAQLDKSGLPSDRFFAERPEGSVSTLKIQRTQQEDSAVYLCASSLGRGGQPQHFGDGTRLSIL.

The V call is TRBV11-2, the J call TRBJ2-2; tentatively, D is TRBD1 (5 bases). Germline V gene sequence: CDR1 SGHAT, CDR2 FQNNGV. CDR3 length: 16 amino acids. V lost 1 base to trimming and J lost 0 bases, with 9 bases between them. The CDR3 reads CASSLVVTANTGELFF. The CDR3 coding sequence is TGTGCCAGCAGCTTAGTGGTGACAGCGAACACCGGGGAGCTGTTTTTT.

J is TRBJ1-5 and V is TRBV20-1; D remains ambiguous. Germline lookup yields CDR1 DFQATT and CDR2 SNEGSKA (reference sequence). The CDR3 is 17 residues long. Deletions cut 3 bases from V and 0 bases from J, with 18 bases between. CDR3 sequence reads: CSARTRVRKYSNQPQHF. In nucleotides, the CDR3 is TGCAGTGCTAGGACGAGGGTCCGAAAATATAGCAATCAGCCCCAGCATTTT.

V is TRBV12-3 or TRBV12-4 and J is TRBJ1-2, with a tentative D call TRBD1 (5 bases). The CDR3 sequence is 14 residues long. Trimming stripped 2 bases from V and 4 bases from J, with 11 bases between. The CDR3 region is CASSLLAGFYGYTF. The CDR3, as DNA: TGTGCCAGCAGTTTATTGGCAGGGTTCTATGGCTACACCTTC.

The rearrangement joins TRBV28 to TRBJ2-5, with 10 nucleotides matching TRBD2. V shed 6 bases, J shed 2 bases, and the junction held 6 bases outside the gene matches. Germline assignment: CDR1 MDHEN and CDR2 SYDVKM. The CDR3 totals 15 residues. CDR3 nucleotide sequence: TGTGCCAGCAGACTTACTAGCGGGGAACAAGAGACCCAGTACTTC. Translation gives CASRLTSGEQETQYF.

This clonotype came up a few times. This chain joins TRBV27 and TRBJ2-5, with 9 bases that match TRBD2. The ends lost 6 bases at V and 1 base at J; junction bases unmatched: 6. From germline, CDR1 is MNHEY and CDR2 SMNVEV (reference sequence). The CDR3 consists of 15 residues. This CDR3 is CASSRLAASQETQYF. DNA for the CDR3: TGTGCCAGCAGCAGACTAGCGGCCAGCCAAGAGACCCAGTACTTC.